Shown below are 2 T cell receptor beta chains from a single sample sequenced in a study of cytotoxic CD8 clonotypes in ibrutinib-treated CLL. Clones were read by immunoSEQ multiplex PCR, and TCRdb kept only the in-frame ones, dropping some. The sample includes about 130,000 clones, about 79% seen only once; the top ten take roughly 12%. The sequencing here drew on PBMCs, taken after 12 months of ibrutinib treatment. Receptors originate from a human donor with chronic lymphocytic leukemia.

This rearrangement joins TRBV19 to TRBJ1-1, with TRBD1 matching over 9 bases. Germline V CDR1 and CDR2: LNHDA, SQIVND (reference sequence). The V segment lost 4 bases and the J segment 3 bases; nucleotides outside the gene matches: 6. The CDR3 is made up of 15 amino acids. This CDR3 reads CASSRGGQGHTEAFF. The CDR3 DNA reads TGTGCCAGTAGTAGGGGGGGACAGGGCCACACTGAAGCTTTCTTT.

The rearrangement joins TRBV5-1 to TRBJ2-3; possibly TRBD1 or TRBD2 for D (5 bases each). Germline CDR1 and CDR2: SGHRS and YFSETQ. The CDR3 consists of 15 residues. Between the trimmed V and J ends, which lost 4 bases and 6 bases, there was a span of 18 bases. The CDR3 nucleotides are TGCGCCAGCAGCGCCCAGGGTCGGGGATGGGATACGCAGTATTTT. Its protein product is CASSAQGRGWDTQYF.